This T cell receptor beta chain is from a study of blood T cell repertoires in COVID-19. Study-wide context: The analysed material was cDNA or gDNA that came from T cells, B-cell-depleted T cells, or PBMCs.

V lost 1 base and J lost 6; bases outside the gene matches: 8. Germline loops: CDR1 SGHRS, CDR2 YFSETQ. The length of the CDR3 is 15 residues. Recruitment covered about two dozen US areas and drew participants whose ages spanned roughly 18 to 95 years. Clinical history reported by participants formed the basis on which cohorts were assigned. Authors' analysis steps: Amplifying reference gene primers gave estimates of nucleated cell counts. Sequencing was performed with immunoSEQ multiplex PCR; in TCRdb, only in-frame clones are kept and a portion is missing. V and J calls and clone size are copied from that table; D and trimming were computed from the DNA. The data show approximately 270,000 clones, 70% to 90% seen once.

The TCR comes from a woman in her forties or fifties who had recovered from COVID-19. The sample consisted of PBMCs or T cells enriched from blood (not recorded which). The chain has TRBV5-1 and TRBJ2-7, with 9 bases matching TRBD2. DNA of the CDR3: TGCGCCAGCAGCTTGTCGGGGCGGGAGGGTCTCGAGCAGTACTTC. Protein: CASSLSGREGLEQYF.